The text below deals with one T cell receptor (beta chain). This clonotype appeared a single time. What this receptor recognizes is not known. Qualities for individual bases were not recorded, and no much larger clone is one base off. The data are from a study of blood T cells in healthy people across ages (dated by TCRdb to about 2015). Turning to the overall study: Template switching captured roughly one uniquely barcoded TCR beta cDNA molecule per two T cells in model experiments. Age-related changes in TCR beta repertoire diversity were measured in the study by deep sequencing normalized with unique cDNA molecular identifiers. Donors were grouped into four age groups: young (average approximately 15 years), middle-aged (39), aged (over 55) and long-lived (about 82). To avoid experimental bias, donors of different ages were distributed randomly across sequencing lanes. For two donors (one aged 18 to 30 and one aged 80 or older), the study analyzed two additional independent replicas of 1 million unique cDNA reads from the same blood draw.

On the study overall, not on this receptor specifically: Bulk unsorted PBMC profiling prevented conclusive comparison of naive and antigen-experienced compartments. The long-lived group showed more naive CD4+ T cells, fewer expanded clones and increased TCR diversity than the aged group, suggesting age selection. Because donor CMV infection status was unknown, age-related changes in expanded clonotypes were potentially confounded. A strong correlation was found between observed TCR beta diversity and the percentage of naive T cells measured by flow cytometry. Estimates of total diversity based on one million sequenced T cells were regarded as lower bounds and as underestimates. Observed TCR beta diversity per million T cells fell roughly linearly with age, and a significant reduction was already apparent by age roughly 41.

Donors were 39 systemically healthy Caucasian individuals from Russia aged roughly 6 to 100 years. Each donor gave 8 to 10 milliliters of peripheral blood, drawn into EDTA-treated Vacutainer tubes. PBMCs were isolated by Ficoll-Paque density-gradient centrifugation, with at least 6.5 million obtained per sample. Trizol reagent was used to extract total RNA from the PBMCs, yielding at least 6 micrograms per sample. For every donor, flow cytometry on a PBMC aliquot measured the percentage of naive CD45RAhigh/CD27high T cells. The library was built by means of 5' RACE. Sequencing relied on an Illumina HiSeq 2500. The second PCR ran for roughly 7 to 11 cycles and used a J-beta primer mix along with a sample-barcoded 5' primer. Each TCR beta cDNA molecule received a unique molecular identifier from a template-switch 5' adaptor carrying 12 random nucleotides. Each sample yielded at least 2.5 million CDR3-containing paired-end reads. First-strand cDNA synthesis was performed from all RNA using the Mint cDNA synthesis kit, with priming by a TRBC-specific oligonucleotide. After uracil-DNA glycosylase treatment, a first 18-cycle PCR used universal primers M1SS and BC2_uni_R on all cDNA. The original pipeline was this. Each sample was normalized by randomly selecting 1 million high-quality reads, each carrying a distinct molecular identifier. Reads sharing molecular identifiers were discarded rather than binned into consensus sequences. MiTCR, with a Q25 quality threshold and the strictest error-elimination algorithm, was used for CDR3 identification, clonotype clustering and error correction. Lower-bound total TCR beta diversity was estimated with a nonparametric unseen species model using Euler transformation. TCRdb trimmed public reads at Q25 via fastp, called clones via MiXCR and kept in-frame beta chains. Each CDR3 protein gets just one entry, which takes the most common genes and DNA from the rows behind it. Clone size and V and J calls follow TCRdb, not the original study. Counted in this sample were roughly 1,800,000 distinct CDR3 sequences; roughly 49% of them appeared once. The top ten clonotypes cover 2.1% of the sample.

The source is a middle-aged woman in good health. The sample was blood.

The DNA sequence is TGTGCCAGCAGCCAAGCCACCTCAAGCACAGATACGCAGTATTTT. Translation gives CASSQATSSTDTQYF. The V and J segments used are TRBV4-2 and TRBJ2-3; no D segment can be confidently identified. Counted from cysteine to phenylalanine, this CDR3 has 15 amino acids. Kept here is only the CDR3 DNA, which spans 45 bases and is read in frame from base 1. The junction carries 8 bases between V and J, which are trimmed by 1 base and 0 bases respectively. Taken from the germline V gene, the CDR1 and CDR2 loops are LGHNA and YNFKEQ.